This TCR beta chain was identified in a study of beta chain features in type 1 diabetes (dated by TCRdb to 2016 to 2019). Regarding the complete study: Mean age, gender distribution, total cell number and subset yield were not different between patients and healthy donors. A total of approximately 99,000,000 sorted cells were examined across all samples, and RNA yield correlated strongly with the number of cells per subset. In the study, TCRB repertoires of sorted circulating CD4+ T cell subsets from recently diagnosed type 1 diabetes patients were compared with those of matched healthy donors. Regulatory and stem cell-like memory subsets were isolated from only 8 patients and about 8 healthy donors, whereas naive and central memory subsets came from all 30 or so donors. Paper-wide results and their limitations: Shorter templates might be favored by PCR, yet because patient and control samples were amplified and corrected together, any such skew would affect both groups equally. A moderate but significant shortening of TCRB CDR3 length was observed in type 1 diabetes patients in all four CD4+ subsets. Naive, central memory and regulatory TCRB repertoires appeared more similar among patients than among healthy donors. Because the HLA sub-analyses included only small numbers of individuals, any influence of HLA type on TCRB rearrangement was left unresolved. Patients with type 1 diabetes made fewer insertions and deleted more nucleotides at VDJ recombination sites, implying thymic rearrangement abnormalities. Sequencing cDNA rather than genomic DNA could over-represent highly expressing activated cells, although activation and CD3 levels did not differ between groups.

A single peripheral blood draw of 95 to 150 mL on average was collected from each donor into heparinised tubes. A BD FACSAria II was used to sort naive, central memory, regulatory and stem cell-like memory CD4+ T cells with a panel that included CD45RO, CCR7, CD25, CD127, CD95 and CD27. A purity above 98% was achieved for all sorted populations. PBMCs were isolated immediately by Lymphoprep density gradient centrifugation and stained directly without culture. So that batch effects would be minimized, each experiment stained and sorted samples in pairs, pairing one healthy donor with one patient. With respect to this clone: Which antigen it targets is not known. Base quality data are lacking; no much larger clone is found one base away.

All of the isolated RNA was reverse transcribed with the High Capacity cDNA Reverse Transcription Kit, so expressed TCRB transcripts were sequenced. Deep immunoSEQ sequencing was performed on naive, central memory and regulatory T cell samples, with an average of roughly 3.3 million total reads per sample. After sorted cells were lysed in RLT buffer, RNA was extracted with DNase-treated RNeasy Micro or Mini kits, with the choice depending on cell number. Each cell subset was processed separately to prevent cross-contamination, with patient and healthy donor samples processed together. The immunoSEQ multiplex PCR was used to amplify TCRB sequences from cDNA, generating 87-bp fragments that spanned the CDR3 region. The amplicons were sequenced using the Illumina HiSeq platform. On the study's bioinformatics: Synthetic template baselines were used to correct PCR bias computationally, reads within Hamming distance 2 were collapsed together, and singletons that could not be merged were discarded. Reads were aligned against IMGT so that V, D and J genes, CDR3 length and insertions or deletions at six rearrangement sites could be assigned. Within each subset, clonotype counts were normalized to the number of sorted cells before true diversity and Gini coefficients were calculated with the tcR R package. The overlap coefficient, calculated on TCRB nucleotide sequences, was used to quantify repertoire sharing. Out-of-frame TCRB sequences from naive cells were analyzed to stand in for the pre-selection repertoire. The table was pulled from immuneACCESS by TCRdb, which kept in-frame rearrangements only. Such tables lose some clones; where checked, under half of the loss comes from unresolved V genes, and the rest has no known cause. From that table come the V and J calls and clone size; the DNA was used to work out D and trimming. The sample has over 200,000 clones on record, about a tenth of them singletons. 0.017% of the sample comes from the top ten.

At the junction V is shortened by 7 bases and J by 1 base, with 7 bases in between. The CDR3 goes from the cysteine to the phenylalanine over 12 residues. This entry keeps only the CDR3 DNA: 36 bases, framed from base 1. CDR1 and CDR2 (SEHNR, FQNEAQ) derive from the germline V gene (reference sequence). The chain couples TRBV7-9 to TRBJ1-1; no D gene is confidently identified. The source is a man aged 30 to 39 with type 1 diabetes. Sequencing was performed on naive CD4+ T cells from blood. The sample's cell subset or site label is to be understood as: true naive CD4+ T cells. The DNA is TGTGCCAGCACTGTTTCGAACACTGAAGCTTTCTTT. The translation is CASTVSNTEAFF.